The 28 T cell receptor beta chains reported below all come from one sample, sequenced in a study of blood T cell repertoires in COVID-19 (dated by TCRdb to the early 2020s). The library was made by the immunoSEQ multiplex PCR assay. Sourced from immuneACCESS, this table was stored by TCRdb with only in-frame sequences that have V and J called. A share of the clones is absent; for the studies checked, an unresolved V gene accounts for under half, and the remainder has no known explanation. For this sample the table gives about 130,000 clones, of which around three quarters were detected only once. The ten largest clonotypes hold 37% of the sample. What was sequenced was peripheral blood. These receptors were obtained from a man aged 35 to 55 with active or convalescent COVID-19.

The genes are TRBV7-2 and TRBJ2-7; TRBD2 agrees at 9 bases. Germline V gene lookup returns CDR1 SGHTA and CDR2 FQGNSA. The CDR3 covers 15 residues. Losses at the gene ends were 5 bases for V and 0 bases for J; bases not matched to a gene: 5. CDR3 loop: CASSPSGKSSYEQYF. DNA for the CDR3: TGTGCCAGCAGCCCTAGCGGGAAAAGCTCCTACGAGCAGTACTTC.

This chain connects TRBV5-1 to TRBJ2-3, with TRBD2 identical over 8 bases. This CDR3 contains 17 residues. V was clipped by 4 bases and J by 4 bases; unmatched bases: 14. The germline V gene has CDR1 SGHRS and CDR2 YFSETQ. CDR3 loop: CASSPGGSRLSADTQYF. CDR3 bases: TGCGCCAGCAGCCCGGGAGGGAGCCGGTTGAGCGCAGATACGCAGTATTTT.

The J gene is TRBJ1-2, the V gene TRBV28, with 11 nucleotides matching TRBD1. V gave up 4 bases and J gave up 5 bases; unmatched junction bases: 6. The V gene's germline CDR1 is MDHEN and CDR2 SYDVKM. The CDR3 contains 15 residues. CDR3 DNA: TGTGCCAGCAGTTCACCGGGACAGGGGGTTTATGGCTACACCTTC. Residues: CASSSPGQGVYGYTF.

This clone was observed a single time. The chain recombines TRBV5-4 with TRBJ2-7; weak D call: TRBD2 (6 bases). The V and J ends lost 2 bases and 3 bases respectively, with 15 bases between them. The V gene's germline CDR1 is SGHNT and CDR2 YYREEE (reference sequence). This CDR3 has 15 amino acids. The CDR3 coding sequence is TGTGCCAGCAGCTTCGGGGGTTCGGTTTACTACGAGCAGTACTTC. It translates to CASSFGGSVYYEQYF. Variable domain in full (rest from reference TRBV5-4 and TRBJ2-7): ETGVTQSPTHLIKTRGQQVTLRCSSQSGHNTVSWYQQALGQGPQFIFQYYREEENGRGNFPPRFSGLQFPNYSSELNVNALELDDSALYLCASSFGGSVYYEQYFGPGTRLTVT.

The chain employs TRBV15 and TRBJ1-2; 7 positions agree with TRBD1. The CDR3 runs 16 residues. Germline CDR1 reads LNHNV; CDR2 reads YYDKDF (reference sequence). V lost 1 base, J lost 4 bases, and 9 bases stayed unmatched. The chain's CDR3 is CATSRAPDRVGYGYTF. The CDR3 DNA follows: TGTGCCACCAGCAGAGCCCCCGACAGGGTGGGCTATGGCTACACCTTC.

DNA of the CDR3: TGTGCCACCAGCGCAGGACAGGGTTTTGAAGCTTTCTTT. Encoded protein: CATSAGQGFEAFF. V and J are TRBV15 and TRBJ1-1; the match to TRBD1 covers 8 bases. CDR1 and CDR2 from the germline V gene are LNHNV and YYDKDF (reference sequence). The CDR3 is 13 residues long. The V gene end was trimmed by 5 bases and the J gene end by 7 bases; junction bases not matched to a gene: 6. Full variable domain (missing parts from reference TRBV15 and TRBJ1-1): DAMVIQNPRYQVTQFGKPVTLSCSQTLNHNVMYWYQQKSSQAPKLLFHYYDKDFNNEADTPDNFQSRRPNTSFCFLDIRSPGLGDTAMYLCATSAGQGFEAFFGQGTRLTVV.

This chain joins TRBV9 and TRBJ1-4; no reliable D call. The V and J ends lost 0 bases and 7 bases respectively, with 10 bases between them. CDR3 length: 14 residues. Germline-derived CDR1 and CDR2 are SGDLS and YYNGEE. CDR3 amino acids: CASSVGGRGEKLFF. The CDR3 DNA sequence: TGTGCCAGCAGCGTAGGAGGGCGGGGTGAAAAACTGTTTTTT. Looking up the rest from reference TRBV9 and TRBJ1-4 gives the full variable domain: DSGVTQTPKHLITATGQRVTLRCSPRSGDLSVYWYQQSLDQGLQFLIQYYNGEERAKGNILERFSAQQFPDLHSELNLSSLELGDSALYFCASSVGGRGEKLFFGSGTQLSVL.

This chain connects TRBV4-2 to TRBJ2-2; 14 positions agree with TRBD2. CDR3 length: 20 residues. V lost 1 base, J lost 4 bases, and 11 bases stayed unmatched. CDR1 is LGHNA and CDR2 is YNFKEQ in the germline V gene. CDR3 sequence reads: CASSQASMTSGGASTGELFF. In DNA form, the CDR3 reads TGTGCCAGCAGCCAAGCCTCGATGACTAGCGGGGGGGCGAGCACCGGGGAGCTGTTTTTT.

The chain joins TRBV6-5 to TRBJ1-2; 9 nucleotides agree with TRBD1. The CDR3 runs 14 residues. In germline, CDR1 is MNHEY, CDR2 SVGAGI. The V gene end was trimmed by 0 bases and the J gene end by 6 bases; junction bases not matched to a gene: 2. DNA for the CDR3: TGTGCCAGCAGTTACTCACAGGGGGCTCATGGCTACACCTTC. As protein: CASSYSQGAHGYTF.

The chain couples TRBV12-3 or TRBV12-4 to TRBJ2-7, with D perhaps TRBD2 (6 bases). V lost 7 bases to trimming and J lost 8 bases, with 15 bases between them. The CDR3 runs to 12 residues. The CDR3 protein is CASTLEGGQQYF. DNA for the CDR3: TGTGCCAGCACCCTAGAAGGAGGGCAGCAGTACTTC.

This clone appeared a few times. The rearrangement joins TRBV6-2 or TRBV6-3 to TRBJ2-2, with TRBD2 as a possible D gene (5 bases). Germline CDR1 reads MNHEY; CDR2 reads SVGEGT. The CDR3 has 14 amino acids. Trimming took 5 bases from V and 7 from J, leaving 14 bases between them. This CDR3 is CASSQRGLFGELFF. Here the CDR3 DNA reads TGTGCCAGCAGTCAACGAGGACTTTTCGGGGAGCTGTTTTTT.

The chain joins TRBV6-1 to TRBJ2-1; the match to TRBD1 covers 9 bases. J lost 4 bases, V lost 3 bases, and 4 bases had no gene match. CDR1 and CDR2 from the germline V gene are MNHNS and SASEGT. This CDR3 has 15 residues. The DNA for the CDR3 is TGTGCCAGCAGTGAGCCGGGACAGGGATACAATGAGCAGTTCTTC. The encoded protein is CASSEPGQGYNEQFF.

V and J are TRBV14 and TRBJ1-2, with TRBD1 matching over 7 bases. The junction had 8 bases not matched to a gene; V was cut back by 4 bases and J by 0 bases. This CDR3 has 16 residues. CDR1 is SGHDN, CDR2 FVKESK, per germline. CDR3 nucleotides: TGTGCCAGCAGCCTCAGAGGGGGCAGAGCTAACTATGGCTACACCTTC. This codes for CASSLRGGRANYGYTF.

The chain links TRBV10-3 to TRBJ1-6; 7 bases are a match to TRBD1. Trimming removed 4 bases from V and 6 bases from J; junction bases left unmatched: 3. The CDR3 runs 14 residues. Germline values: CDR1 ENHRY, CDR2 SYGVKD. Here the CDR3 DNA reads TGTGCCATCAGTGGGCAGGGGGTTAATTCACCCCTCCACTTT. It encodes CAISGQGVNSPLHF.

The CDR3: CASRTPGTGNSPLHF. For the CDR3, the DNA is TGTGCCAGCAGAACCCCCGGGACAGGGAATTCACCCCTCCACTTT. The genes are TRBV27 and TRBJ1-6; 9 nucleotides line up with TRBD1. Germline assignment: CDR1 MNHEY and CDR2 SMNVEV (reference sequence). V was pared by 6 bases and J by 7 bases, with 7 bases of the junction left unmatched. CDR3 length equals 15 residues.

This clone was picked up a small number of times. The gene calls are TRBV28 and TRBJ1-1, with a possible D match to TRBD1 (5 bases). Germline V CDR1 and CDR2: MDHEN, SYDVKM. V was clipped by 5 bases and J by 7 bases, with 17 bases between them. There are 14 residues in the CDR3. The CDR3 region is CASSRGVALFEAFF. In nucleotides, the CDR3 is TGTGCCAGCAGTCGGGGGGTGGCTCTCTTTGAAGCTTTCTTT.

V gene TRBV12-3 or TRBV12-4 combines with J gene TRBJ2-2; D possibly corresponds to TRBD2 (6 bases). Trimming shortened V by 5 bases and J by 9 bases, and 10 bases separated the two germline ends. CDR3 length: 12 residues. CDR3 region: CASSLGGWELFF. The CDR3 bases are TGTGCCAGCAGTCTTGGGGGGTGGGAGCTGTTTTTT.

CDR3 sequence reads: CASSPRGQDQLNQPQHF. The CDR3 bases are TGTGCCAGTAGTCCCCGAGGACAGGACCAACTCAATCAGCCCCAGCATTTT. The rearrangement links TRBV19 to TRBJ1-5; TRBD1 agrees at 7 bases. The CDR3 has 17 residues. V was pared by 5 bases and J by 3 bases, with 13 bases of the junction left unmatched. Germline CDR1 LNHDA, CDR2 SQIVND (reference sequence).

V is TRBV2 and J is TRBJ2-7; 7 bases are a match to TRBD2. The junction had 11 bases not matched to a gene; V was cut back by 6 bases and J by 0 bases. CDR3 length equals 16 residues. Germline loops: CDR1 SNHLY, CDR2 FYNNEI. This CDR3 reads CASRGLAGQSSYEQYF. In DNA, the CDR3 is TGTGCCAGCAGGGGCTTAGCGGGCCAAAGCTCCTACGAGCAGTACTTC.

V is TRBV29-1 and J is TRBJ1-1; 8 bases fit TRBD1. This CDR3 region has 14 residues. CDR1 and CDR2 from the germline V gene are SQVTM and ANQGSEA. V shed 7 bases, J shed 6 bases, and the junction held 13 bases outside the gene matches. CDR3 nucleotide sequence: TGCAGCGCCAATTCGGGACAGGTGACCGCTGAAGCTTTCTTT. This translates into CSANSGQVTAEAFF.

This clone was recorded only once. The chain has TRBV4-1 and TRBJ2-7; possibly TRBD1 for D (8 bases). The CDR3 consists of 14 residues. V was shortened by 8 bases and J by 6 bases, with 20 bases between the two germline ends. Germline lookup yields CDR1 MGHRA and CDR2 YSYEKL. The CDR3 DNA follows: TGCGCCAGCGAAATCATACAGGGGGGGGGCGAGCAGTACTTC. As protein: CASEIIQGGGEQYF.

The genes are TRBV30 and TRBJ2-7; TRBD2 matches 8 bases. Losses at the gene ends were 4 bases for V and 7 bases for J; bases not matched to a gene: 6. The CDR3 loop spans 12 amino acids. Per the germline V gene, CDR1 is GTSNPN and CDR2 is SVGIG (reference sequence). The CDR3 loop is CAWMAGGPEQYF. The CDR3 region has the DNA TGTGCCTGGATGGCGGGGGGCCCAGAGCAGTACTTC. The complete variable domain, with remaining parts taken from reference TRBV30 and TRBJ2-7, reads SQTIHQWPATLVQPVGSPLSLECTVEGTSNPNLYWYRQAAGRGLQLLFYSVGIGQISSEVPQNLSASRPQDRQFILSSKKLLLSDSGFYLCAWMAGGPEQYFGPGTRLTVT.

The CDR3 region has the DNA TGTGCCAGCAGCTTAGGAGGCGCCAGCTCCTACGAGCAGTACTTC. Translation gives CASSLGGASSYEQYF. J is TRBJ2-7 and V is TRBV7-2, with D unresolved. The V gene lost 1 base and the J gene lost 0 bases, with 10 bases spanning the gap. This CDR3 contains 15 residues. Germline values: CDR1 SGHTA, CDR2 FQGNSA.

The chain has TRBV6-2 or TRBV6-3 and TRBJ2-4; D is undetermined. V lost 0 bases, J lost 5 bases, and 8 bases lay in between. The CDR3 totals 14 residues. Germline CDR1 is MNHEY and CDR2 is SVGEGT. The CDR3 DNA follows: TGTGCCAGCAGTTACTCCTCGGTCCAAAACATTCAGTACTTC. It yields the protein CASSYSSVQNIQYF.

This chain links TRBV5-1 with TRBJ1-4; 7 bases are a match to TRBD1. In germline, CDR1 is SGHRS, CDR2 YFSETQ. CDR3 size: 14 residues. V shed 4 bases, J shed 8 bases, and the junction held 8 bases outside the gene matches. The CDR3 DNA reads as TGCGCCAGCAGCCTACAGGGGTCAGAAGAAAAACTGTTTTTT. Translating gives CASSLQGSEEKLFF. The whole variable domain, filled in from reference TRBV5-1 and TRBJ1-4, reads KAGVTQTPRYLIKTRGQQVTLSCSPISGHRSVSWYQQTPGQGLQFLFEYFSETQRNKGNFPGRFSGRQFSNSRSEMNVSTLELGDSALYLCASSLQGSEEKLFFGSGTQLSVL.

This clone has a handful of counts. V and J are TRBV7-3 and TRBJ1-5, with 9 positions matching TRBD1. The CDR3 runs 16 residues. Per germline, CDR1 SGHTA and CDR2 FQGTGA. V lost 1 base to trimming and J lost 2 bases; unmatched junction nucleotides: 3. For the CDR3, the DNA is TGTGCCAGCAGCTTAATGAGGACAGGGGGCAATCAGCCCCAGCATTTT. Its translation: CASSLMRTGGNQPQHF.

The chain is built from TRBV5-1 and TRBJ1-2; 7 positions agree with TRBD1. The CDR3 length is 14 residues. Trimming cost V 4 bases and J 7 bases; bases outside gene matches: 10. The germline gives CDR1 SGHRS, CDR2 YFSETQ. CDR3 in amino acids: CASSGTTGNAGYTF. The CDR3 bases are TGCGCCAGCAGCGGAACGACAGGGAATGCTGGCTACACCTTC.

This chain links TRBV15 with TRBJ2-3; 10 bases fit TRBD2. This CDR3 has 17 residues. V shed 0 bases and J 5 bases; nucleotides not matched to a gene: 8. CDR1 and CDR2 from the germline V gene are LNHNV and YYDKDF (reference sequence). The DNA for the CDR3 is TGTGCCACCAGCAGAGATGCCCCCGGGACTAGCGTAGATACGCAGTATTTT. Its protein is CATSRDAPGTSVDTQYF. Variable domain in full (rest from reference TRBV15 and TRBJ2-3): DAMVIQNPRYQVTQFGKPVTLSCSQTLNHNVMYWYQQKSSQAPKLLFHYYDKDFNNEADTPDNFQSRRPNTSFCFLDIRSPGLGDTAMYLCATSRDAPGTSVDTQYFGPGTRLTVL.